These 4 T cell receptor beta chains were sequenced from one sample in a study of T cell responses to AZD1222 COVID-19 vaccine. The method was immunoSEQ multiplex PCR; TCRdb's version includes in-frame clones alone and lacks a portion of them. This sample has around 100,000 clones; approximately 88% occur once, and the top ten carry about 6.8%. This specimen consisted of peripheral blood, obtained 28 days after the second AZD1222 dose. The source of these receptors is an adult who received the AZD1222 COVID-19 vaccine.

The chain couples TRBV5-4 to TRBJ2-7; D might be TRBD1 (6 bases). Trimming left V 2 bases short and J 6 bases short, with 12 bases between. Germline-derived CDR1 and CDR2 are SGHNT and YYREEE (reference sequence). The CDR3 is 13 amino acids. The CDR3 region is CASSFTEGGEQYF. The CDR3 DNA reads TGTGCCAGCAGCTTTACTGAAGGGGGCGAGCAGTACTTC.

The chain recombines TRBV5-1 with TRBJ2-7, with 14 bases that match TRBD2. V shed 2 bases and J 11 bases; nucleotides not matched to a gene: 6. CDR1 and CDR2 from the germline V gene are SGHRS and YFSETQ. The CDR3 is 14 amino acids. CDR3 sequence: CASSFGTSGGGEYF. As DNA, the CDR3 is TGCGCCAGCAGCTTCGGGACTAGCGGGGGCGGGGAGTACTTC.

The gene calls are TRBV5-3 and TRBJ2-7, with a tentative D call TRBD1 (6 bases). TRBV5-3 counts as an open reading frame of uncertain function. The CDR3 has 21 amino acids. Trimming removed 1 base at V and 4 bases at J, with 33 bases between. The CDR3 loop is CARSLNNISSTPVMGAYEQYF. CDR3 DNA: TGTGCCAGAAGCTTGAATAATATATCATCGACACCGGTTATGGGGGCTTACGAGCAGTACTTC.

This sequence joins TRBV7-9 and TRBJ2-1, with 10 bases matching TRBD2. The trim removed 2 bases at V and 3 bases at J, leaving 10 bases unmatched. The CDR3 is 18 amino acids. Looked up from germline, CDR1 is SEHNR and CDR2 is FQNEAQ (reference sequence). Here the CDR3 DNA reads TGTGCCAGCAGCTTAAGGCCCACTCTAGCGGGGGACTACAATGAGCAGTTCTTC. Its translation is CASSLRPTLAGDYNEQFF.